A selection of T cell receptor beta chains follows, all from one sample in a study of blood T cell repertoires in COVID-19. Data came from immunoSEQ multiplex PCR; TCRdb stores just in-frame clones and leaves some out. The sample comprises around 200,000 clones, roughly 89% of which are singletons, and less than 4.5% rests with the top ten. Sequencing input: PBMCs or T cells enriched from blood (not recorded which). These receptors came from a woman in her 40s with acute COVID-19. The CDR3 runs from the conserved cysteine through the conserved F or W. A D gene is named only where the DNA matches it firmly. The size field is filled for only some rows; it gives once, few, many or a size class.

J gene: TRBJ1-2
clone size: NA
D gene: NA
V gene: TRBV5-1
CDR3 protein: CASSLVGPDLNYGYTF
CDR3 DNA: TGCGCCAGCAGCTTGGTGGGGCCTGACCTTAACTATGGCTACACCTTC

J gene: TRBJ1-5
clone size: NA
D gene: TRBD1
V gene: TRBV19
CDR3 protein: CASSKDRVSGNQPQHF
CDR3 DNA: TGTGCCAGTAGTAAGGACAGGGTGAGTGGCAATCAGCCCCAGCATTTT

J gene: TRBJ1-5
clone size: NA
D gene: TRBD1
V gene: TRBV3-1/TRBV3-2
CDR3 protein: CASRSGTGNQPQHF
CDR3 DNA: TGTGCCAGCAGATCCGGGACAGGCAATCAGCCCCAGCATTTT

J gene: TRBJ1-2
clone size: few
D gene: NA
V gene: TRBV2
CDR3 protein: CASSATVNYGYTF
CDR3 DNA: TGTGCCAGCAGCGCGACAGTCAACTATGGCTACACCTTC

J gene: TRBJ1-5
clone size: NA
D gene: NA
V gene: TRBV19
CDR3 protein: CASTEGGNQPQHF
CDR3 DNA: TGTGCCAGTACCGAGGGTGGGAATCAGCCCCAGCATTTT

J gene: TRBJ1-2
clone size: once
D gene: TRBD1
V gene: TRBV10-3
CDR3 protein: CAISDTGTGHYGYTF
CDR3 DNA: TGTGCCATCAGTGACACCGGGACAGGTCACTATGGCTACACCTTC

J gene: TRBJ2-5
clone size: NA
D gene: NA
V gene: TRBV6-5
CDR3 protein: CASSSRDAGGETQYF
CDR3 DNA: TGTGCCAGCAGTTCCCGGGACGCCGGGGGAGAGACCCAGTACTTC

J gene: TRBJ1-6
clone size: NA
D gene: NA
V gene: TRBV5-1
CDR3 protein: CASRTDTADPLHF
CDR3 DNA: TGCGCCAGCAGAACCGATACAGCGGACCCCCTCCACTTT

J gene: TRBJ1-2
clone size: once
D gene: NA
V gene: TRBV25-1
CDR3 protein: CASSDTGDRYGYTF
CDR3 DNA: TGTGCCAGCAGTGATACGGGGGACCGCTATGGCTACACCTTC

J gene: TRBJ1-5
clone size: NA
D gene: TRBD1
V gene: TRBV5-1
CDR3 protein: CASSLVTGSNQPQHF
CDR3 DNA: TGCGCCAGCAGCTTGGTGACAGGGAGCAATCAGCCCCAGCATTTT

J gene: TRBJ2-2
clone size: NA
D gene: TRBD2
V gene: TRBV28
CDR3 protein: CASSRPGLNTGELFF
CDR3 DNA: TGTGCCAGCAGCCGGCCGGGACTAAACACCGGGGAGCTGTTTTTT

J gene: TRBJ1-1
clone size: NA
D gene: NA
V gene: TRBV19
CDR3 protein: CASSPRTGSMLTEAFF
CDR3 DNA: TGTGCCAGTAGTCCCCGGACGGGATCAATGTTGACTGAAGCTTTCTTT

J gene: TRBJ1-1
clone size: once
D gene: NA
V gene: TRBV9
CDR3 protein: CASSSRSGDTEAFF
CDR3 DNA: TGTGCCAGCAGCTCCCGATCGGGGGACACTGAAGCTTTCTTT

J gene: TRBJ1-4
clone size: once
D gene: NA
V gene: TRBV11-2
CDR3 protein: CASSFSNEKLFF
CDR3 DNA: TGTGCCAGCAGCTTTTCGAATGAAAAACTGTTTTTT

J gene: TRBJ2-3
clone size: NA
D gene: TRBD1
V gene: TRBV7-9
CDR3 protein: CASSLVGQDTDTQYF
CDR3 DNA: TGTGCCAGCAGCTTAGTCGGACAGGACACAGATACGCAGTATTTT

J gene: TRBJ1-2
clone size: few
D gene: TRBD1
V gene: TRBV18
CDR3 protein: CASSLGQGASNYGYTF
CDR3 DNA: TGTGCCAGCTCACTCGGACAGGGGGCCTCTAACTATGGCTACACCTTC

J gene: TRBJ1-2
clone size: NA
D gene: TRBD1
V gene: TRBV7-8
CDR3 protein: CASSLGTGGNGYTF
CDR3 DNA: TGTGCCAGCAGCTTAGGGACAGGGGGGAATGGCTACACCTTC

J gene: TRBJ1-5
clone size: NA
D gene: NA
V gene: TRBV27
CDR3 protein: CASSWGGNQPQHF
CDR3 DNA: TGTGCCAGCAGTTGGGGCGGCAATCAGCCCCAGCATTTT

J gene: TRBJ1-2
clone size: once
D gene: NA
V gene: TRBV2
CDR3 protein: CASSEGGPYGYTF
CDR3 DNA: TGTGCCAGCAGTGAGGGGGGGCCCTATGGCTACACCTTC

J gene: TRBJ1-1
clone size: NA
D gene: NA
V gene: TRBV6-5
CDR3 protein: CASSYSSRGDTEAFF
CDR3 DNA: TGTGCCAGCAGTTACTCCTCCAGGGGTGACACTGAAGCTTTCTTT

J gene: TRBJ2-6
clone size: NA
D gene: NA
V gene: TRBV18
CDR3 protein: CASSPRQAASSGANVLTF
CDR3 DNA: TGTGCCAGCTCACCAAGGCAGGCCGCAAGCTCTGGGGCCAACGTCCTGACTTTC

J gene: TRBJ1-2
clone size: NA
D gene: TRBD1
V gene: TRBV15
CDR3 protein: CATSRVPDGDRGRFGYTF
CDR3 DNA: TGTGCCACCAGCAGAGTCCCCGATGGGGACAGGGGGCGGTTTGGCTACACCTTC

J gene: TRBJ2-3
clone size: NA
D gene: TRBD1
V gene: TRBV28
CDR3 protein: CASQGQGIHTQYF
CDR3 DNA: TGTGCCAGCCAGGGACAGGGGATCCATACGCAGTATTTT

J gene: TRBJ1-2
clone size: NA
D gene: TRBD1
V gene: TRBV5-6
CDR3 protein: CASSLERQGNYGYTF
CDR3 DNA: TGTGCCAGCAGCTTAGAGCGACAGGGGAACTATGGCTACACCTTC

J gene: TRBJ2-2
clone size: NA
D gene: TRBD1
V gene: TRBV15
CDR3 protein: CATSRVDRDATGELFF
CDR3 DNA: TGTGCCACCAGCAGAGTTGACAGGGATGCTACCGGGGAGCTGTTTTTT

J gene: TRBJ1-1
clone size: NA
D gene: NA
V gene: TRBV30
CDR3 protein: CAWSPYTEAFF
CDR3 DNA: TGTGCCTGGAGTCCATACACTGAAGCTTTCTTT

J gene: TRBJ1-1
clone size: NA
D gene: NA
V gene: TRBV5-1
CDR3 protein: CASSASGLNTGTEAFF
CDR3 DNA: TGCGCCAGCAGCGCATCAGGGCTTAACACGGGCACTGAAGCTTTCTTT

J gene: TRBJ1-4
clone size: NA
D gene: NA
V gene: TRBV5-1
CDR3 protein: CASSLLPRTATNEKLFF
CDR3 DNA: TGCGCCAGCAGCTTGTTACCGCGGACAGCAACTAATGAAAAACTGTTTTTT

J gene: TRBJ1-2
clone size: NA
D gene: NA
V gene: TRBV7-8
CDR3 protein: CASSLTGFDYGYTF
CDR3 DNA: TGTGCCAGCAGCTTAACCGGGTTTGACTATGGCTACACCTTC

J gene: TRBJ1-6
clone size: NA
D gene: TRBD1
V gene: TRBV9
CDR3 protein: CASSAGTGAIRTLHF
CDR3 DNA: TGTGCCAGCAGCGCTGGGACAGGGGCGATTCGGACCCTCCACTTT

J gene: TRBJ2-5
clone size: NA
D gene: TRBD1
V gene: TRBV5-1
CDR3 protein: CASSGDRGLETQYF
CDR3 DNA: TGCGCCAGCAGCGGGGACAGGGGGCTGGAGACCCAGTACTTC

J gene: TRBJ2-1
clone size: NA
D gene: NA
V gene: TRBV6-2/TRBV6-3
CDR3 protein: CASSPARVGGNEQFF
CDR3 DNA: TGTGCCAGCAGCCCAGCGAGGGTTGGTGGCAATGAGCAGTTCTTC

J gene: TRBJ1-1
clone size: few
D gene: NA
V gene: TRBV2
CDR3 protein: CASSAWEGGTEAFF
CDR3 DNA: TGTGCCAGCAGTGCCTGGGAGGGCGGCACTGAAGCTTTCTTT

J gene: TRBJ1-4
clone size: few
D gene: NA
V gene: TRBV1
CDR3 protein: CTSSQDPVCSGTGGEKLFF
CDR3 DNA: TGCACCAGCAGCCAAGATCCAGTTTGTTCCGGGACAGGAGGTGAAAAACTGTTTTTT

J gene: TRBJ1-2
clone size: NA
D gene: NA
V gene: TRBV10-2
CDR3 protein: CASSHQGGNYGYTF
CDR3 DNA: TGCGCCAGCAGTCATCAAGGGGGAAACTATGGCTACACCTTC

J gene: TRBJ2-1
clone size: NA
D gene: TRBD2
V gene: TRBV7-8
CDR3 protein: CASSRQAGGEQFF
CDR3 DNA: TGTGCCAGCAGTCGCCAGGCGGGAGGTGAGCAGTTCTTC

J gene: TRBJ1-2
clone size: NA
D gene: NA
V gene: TRBV9
CDR3 protein: CASSPNTGRNFGGYTF
CDR3 DNA: TGTGCCAGCAGCCCTAACACAGGACGGAACTTCGGTGGCTACACCTTC

J gene: TRBJ2-1
clone size: NA
D gene: TRBD1
V gene: TRBV7-2
CDR3 protein: CASSSALGQANNEQFF
CDR3 DNA: TGTGCCAGCAGCTCAGCCCTGGGACAGGCAAACAATGAGCAGTTCTTC

J gene: TRBJ2-5
clone size: NA
D gene: NA
V gene: TRBV9
CDR3 protein: CASSEGGRTQYF
CDR3 DNA: TGTGCCAGCAGCGAAGGCGGCCGGACCCAGTACTTC

J gene: TRBJ1-1
clone size: NA
D gene: NA
V gene: TRBV4-3
CDR3 protein: CASSQEGLGSSEAFF
CDR3 DNA: TGCGCCAGCAGCCAAGAGGGGCTCGGCAGCTCTGAAGCTTTCTTT

J gene: TRBJ1-2
clone size: NA
D gene: NA
V gene: TRBV5-5
CDR3 protein: CASSHRQSSNYGYTF
CDR3 DNA: TGTGCCAGCAGCCACCGACAGAGCTCTAACTATGGCTACACCTTC

J gene: TRBJ1-2
clone size: NA
D gene: TRBD1
V gene: TRBV3-1/TRBV3-2
CDR3 protein: CASSQDLRQGAGGYTF
CDR3 DNA: TGTGCCAGCAGCCAAGATCTAAGGCAGGGGGCAGGGGGCTACACCTTC

J gene: TRBJ1-4
clone size: NA
D gene: NA
V gene: TRBV6-5
CDR3 protein: CASSGGANEKLFF
CDR3 DNA: TGTGCCAGCAGCGGAGGGGCTAATGAAAAACTGTTTTTT

J gene: TRBJ2-1
clone size: NA
D gene: TRBD1
V gene: TRBV9
CDR3 protein: CASSVAPAGGSVDEQFF
CDR3 DNA: TGTGCCAGCAGCGTAGCTCCGGCAGGGGGTAGTGTCGATGAGCAGTTCTTC

J gene: TRBJ1-2
clone size: NA
D gene: TRBD1
V gene: TRBV6-5
CDR3 protein: CASSSRTGGGYTF
CDR3 DNA: TGTGCCAGCAGTTCCCGGACAGGGGGTGGCTACACCTTC

J gene: TRBJ2-3
clone size: NA
D gene: TRBD2
V gene: TRBV3-1/TRBV3-2
CDR3 protein: CASSRMVSGTSTDTQYF
CDR3 DNA: TGTGCCAGCAGTCGGATGGTTAGCGGGACTAGCACAGATACGCAGTATTTT

J gene: TRBJ1-4
clone size: NA
D gene: TRBD1
V gene: TRBV7-9
CDR3 protein: CASSEEHRGANEKLFF
CDR3 DNA: TGTGCCAGCAGCGAGGAGCACAGGGGGGCTAATGAAAAACTGTTTTTT

J gene: TRBJ1-2
clone size: NA
D gene: TRBD1
V gene: TRBV6-4
CDR3 protein: CASSDSLGGARGYTF
CDR3 DNA: TGTGCCAGCAGTGACAGTCTAGGGGGCGCACGTGGCTACACCTTC

J gene: TRBJ1-2
clone size: NA
D gene: NA
V gene: TRBV19
CDR3 protein: CASSIVFRLDYGYTF
CDR3 DNA: TGTGCCAGTAGTATAGTATTCAGGCTCGACTATGGCTACACCTTC

J gene: TRBJ1-1
clone size: NA
D gene: NA
V gene: TRBV27
CDR3 protein: CASRPYGGSNTEAFF
CDR3 DNA: TGTGCCAGCAGACCCTATGGGGGGTCGAACACTGAAGCTTTCTTT

J gene: TRBJ1-1
clone size: NA
D gene: NA
V gene: TRBV7-2
CDR3 protein: CASSLQITNTEAFF
CDR3 DNA: TGTGCCAGCAGCTTACAGATTACGAACACTGAAGCTTTCTTT

J gene: TRBJ1-5
clone size: few
D gene: TRBD1
V gene: TRBV10-3
CDR3 protein: CAISDDREPQHF
CDR3 DNA: TGTGCCATCAGTGATGACAGGGAGCCCCAGCATTTT

J gene: TRBJ1-6
clone size: few
D gene: NA
V gene: TRBV9
CDR3 protein: CASSVGYKGLESSYNSPLHF
CDR3 DNA: TGTGCCAGCAGCGTAGGTTACAAGGGACTCGAGAGCTCCTATAATTCACCCCTCCACTTT

J gene: TRBJ2-3
clone size: NA
D gene: TRBD2
V gene: TRBV10-2
CDR3 protein: CASSKAGGSTDTQYF
CDR3 DNA: TGCGCCAGCAGTAAGGCGGGGGGTAGCACAGATACGCAGTATTTT

J gene: TRBJ1-6
clone size: NA
D gene: TRBD1
V gene: TRBV7-2
CDR3 protein: CASSFQQGANSPLHF
CDR3 DNA: TGTGCCAGCAGCTTTCAACAGGGGGCTAATTCACCCCTCCACTTT

J gene: TRBJ2-1
clone size: NA
D gene: TRBD2
V gene: TRBV5-1
CDR3 protein: CASSLAGWRDEQFF
CDR3 DNA: TGCGCCAGCAGTTTAGCGGGGTGGAGGGATGAGCAGTTCTTC

J gene: TRBJ1-3
clone size: NA
D gene: NA
V gene: TRBV6-6
CDR3 protein: CASRLQQGNGGNTIYF
CDR3 DNA: TGTGCCAGCAGACTTCAACAGGGAAATGGTGGAAACACCATATATTTT